The 20 T cell receptor beta chains given below trace back to one sample, sequenced in a study of OX40 agonist ivuxolimab in advanced cancers. Clones were sequenced by immunoSEQ multiplex PCR, and TCRdb holds only the in-frame ones, with some missing. The sample holds roughly 48,000 clones, 70% to 90% seen once. The sample here was CD4+ or CD8+ T cells sorted from blood, taken in a trial of the OX40 agonist ivuxolimab. These receptors came from an adult with an advanced solid tumor such as melanoma, head and neck, liver or kidney cancer.

V and J are TRBV18 and TRBJ2-2; perhaps TRBD1 as D (6 bases). Germline V gene sequence: CDR1 KGHSH, CDR2 LQKENI. Trimming cost V 6 bases and J 6 bases, with 11 bases left between them. The CDR3 runs to 13 residues. The DNA for the CDR3 is TGTGCCAGCTCTGCAGGGGCGTCCGGGGAGCTGTTTTTT. This translates into CASSAGASGELFF.

In its sample, this clone was seen a few times. The genes are TRBV29-1 and TRBJ2-5; D is perhaps TRBD1 (6 bases). V lost 1 base to trimming and J lost 2 bases, with 14 bases between them. The CDR3 length is 15 residues. In germline, CDR1 is SQVTM, CDR2 ANQGSEA. In DNA form, the CDR3 reads TGCAGCGTTGAAGGCGTCAGGGGCTATCAAGAGACCCAGTACTTC. This gives the protein CSVEGVRGYQETQYF.

This clone was found once. The chain is built from TRBV10-2 and TRBJ2-3, with 8 bases aligning to TRBD2. Germline CDR1 and CDR2: WSHSY and SAAADI. The CDR3 length is 14 residues. V was clipped by 7 bases and J by 5 bases; unmatched bases: 8. CDR3 amino acids: CASTSSGSLDTQYF. DNA for the CDR3: TGCGCCAGCACATCCAGCGGGAGTTTAGATACGCAGTATTTT.

This chain links TRBV6-1 with TRBJ1-5; D call uncertain. The CDR3 is made up of 14 amino acids. V lost 5 bases, J lost 0 bases, and 8 bases lay in between. CDR1 is MNHNS and CDR2 is SASEGT in the germline V gene. The CDR3 sequence: CASSPEYSNQPQHF. CDR3 nucleotides: TGTGCCAGCAGTCCAGAGTATAGCAATCAGCCCCAGCATTTT.

The chain employs TRBV14 and TRBJ1-5; no definite D call. V lost 8 bases, J lost 3 bases, and 11 bases lay in between. The CDR3 runs to 13 residues. Germline V gene lookup returns CDR1 SGHDN and CDR2 FVKESK. CDR3 protein: CASAIGPNQPQHF. The CDR3 nucleotides are TGTGCCAGCGCGATTGGGCCCAATCAGCCCCAGCATTTT.

This chain joins TRBV5-6 and TRBJ1-5, with D uncertain. Germline V lookup: CDR1 SGHDT, CDR2 YYEEEE. The CDR3 spans 13 residues. Trimming removed 0 bases from V and 3 bases from J, with 4 bases in between. CDR3 DNA: TGTGCCAGCAGCTTGGGTCACAATCAGCCCCAGCATTTT. It is translated as CASSLGHNQPQHF.

The chain is built from TRBV7-2 and TRBJ1-1; D is unresolved. Trimming stripped 0 bases from V and 3 bases from J, with 11 bases between. The CDR3 has 15 amino acids. Germline CDR1 is SGHTA and CDR2 is FQGNSA. The CDR3 here is CASSLARGFDTEAFF. The CDR3 DNA is TGTGCCAGCAGCTTAGCGCGGGGATTCGACACTGAAGCTTTCTTT.

The CDR3 is CASSGDRSNQPQHF. CDR3 bases: TGTGCCAGCAGCGGCGACAGGAGCAATCAGCCCCAGCATTTT. This chain joins TRBV7-9 and TRBJ1-5; D is possibly TRBD1 (6 bases). Germline CDR1 is SEHNR and CDR2 is FQNEAQ (reference sequence). Trimming pared 5 bases from V and 1 base from J, leaving 9 bases between. The CDR3 spans 14 residues.

This chain joins TRBV20-1 and TRBJ1-3; D is undetermined. CDR3 length equals 11 residues. CDR1 and CDR2 (germline): DFQATT, SNEGSKA (reference sequence). Between the trimmed V and J ends, which lost 6 bases and 4 bases, there was a span of 7 bases. The CDR3 DNA is TGCAGTGCAAAAGGGGGAAACACCATATATTTT. Translation: CSAKGGNTIYF.

The chain joins TRBV29-1 to TRBJ2-1; 8 bases are a match to TRBD1. This CDR3 region has 14 residues. CDR1 and CDR2 (germline): SQVTM, ANQGSEA. Trimming removed 3 bases from V and 4 bases from J; junction bases left unmatched: 5. The CDR3 coding sequence is TGCAGCGTTGACGTACAGGGGGGTTACAATGAGCAGTTCTTC. It translates to CSVDVQGGYNEQFF.

This clone was observed once. The genes are TRBV29-1 and TRBJ2-5, with TRBD2 identical over 8 bases. With 6 bases clipped from V and 7 bases from J, the junction kept 10 bases outside the gene matches. The germline V gene has CDR1 SQVTM and CDR2 ANQGSEA. The CDR3 is 13 residues long. Here the CDR3 DNA reads TGCAGCGTAGGAAGCGGGGGAAGTGGGACCCAGTACTTC. It specifies CSVGSGGSGTQYF.

V is TRBV18 and J is TRBJ2-7; D gene ambiguous. This CDR3 has 15 residues. V was pared by 0 bases and J by 0 bases, with 9 bases between. CDR1 and CDR2 from the germline V gene are KGHSH and LQKENI. This CDR3 is CASSPPLTGSYEQYF. CDR3 DNA sequence: TGTGCCAGCTCACCACCCCTTACCGGCTCCTACGAGCAGTACTTC.

The chain combines TRBV5-1 with TRBJ2-1; 10 bases match TRBD2. Germline V lookup: CDR1 SGHRS, CDR2 YFSETQ. V was pared by 3 bases and J by 11 bases, with 11 bases of the junction left unmatched. The CDR3 is 15 amino acids. CDR3 in DNA: TGCGCCAGCAGCTCCACTAGCGGGACTTTCTTGAAGCAGTTCTTC. Its protein product is CASSSTSGTFLKQFF.

The rearrangement links TRBV7-3 to TRBJ2-5; D unresolved. CDR3 length: 14 amino acids. Germline V gene lookup returns CDR1 SGHTA and CDR2 FQGTGA. V was clipped by 2 bases and J by 4 bases, with 11 bases between them. The chain's CDR3 is CASSLSTTAETQYF. CDR3 DNA sequence: TGTGCCAGCAGCTTATCTACTACGGCAGAGACCCAGTACTTC.

The CDR3 here is CASSRTRYTDTQYF. The CDR3 DNA reads TGCGCCAGCAGCCGTACTCGTTACACAGATACGCAGTATTTT. This chain links TRBV4-1 with TRBJ2-3, with D unclear. Germline V gene lookup returns CDR1 MGHRA and CDR2 YSYEKL. V shed 4 bases and J shed 2 bases, with 10 bases lying between them. The length of the CDR3 is 14 residues.

This chain joins TRBV19 and TRBJ1-3; unclear D gene. Trimming stripped 5 bases from V and 2 bases from J, with 7 bases between. From germline, CDR1 is LNHDA and CDR2 SQIVND (reference sequence). The CDR3 has 13 amino acids. The CDR3 sequence is CASSEQPGNTIYF. CDR3 sequence (DNA): TGTGCCAGTAGTGAACAGCCTGGAAACACCATATATTTT.

A word on this clone: The germline gene is not matched at one end of the junction; a read error may be the cause. This chain links TRBV7-7 with TRBJ2-7; TRBD1 aligns across 9 bases. Germline V gene data show CDR1 as SSHAT and CDR2 as FNYEAQ (reference sequence). This CDR3 contains 14 residues. This chain's CDR3 is CASSSGDRVCEQYF. The CDR3 coding sequence is TGTGCTAGCAGCTCTGGGGACAGGGTTTGCGAGCAGTACTTC.

The chain carries TRBV30 and TRBJ2-5, with 11 bases aligning to TRBD1. Germline CDR1 GTSNPN, CDR2 SVGIG (reference sequence). The CDR3 covers 15 residues. The trim removed 1 base at V and 5 bases at J, leaving 6 bases unmatched. CDR3 nucleotides: TGTGCCTGGAGTGAAGGGGACAGGGGGATGGAGACCCAGTACTTC. This encodes CAWSEGDRGMETQYF.

V usage is TRBV30 and J usage is TRBJ2-7, with a weak D call TRBD2 (5 bases). CDR1 is GTSNPN and CDR2 is SVGIG in the germline V gene (reference sequence). This CDR3 contains 13 residues. CDR3 sequence reads: CAWAEGENYEQYF. DNA of the CDR3: TGTGCTTGGGCCGAGGGAGAGAACTACGAGCAGTACTTC.

This clone turned up a few times. The rearrangement joins TRBV5-4 to TRBJ2-1; 8 bases fit TRBD2. CDR3 size: 20 residues. Germline V gene sequence: CDR1 SGHNT, CDR2 YYREEE (reference sequence). V trimming: 1 base; J trimming: 0 bases; junction bases outside the gene matches: 15. CDR3 sequence reads: CASSLSVPSGPRSSYNEQFF. Written as DNA, the CDR3 is TGTGCCAGCAGCTTGTCGGTGCCTAGCGGGCCCAGAAGCTCCTACAATGAGCAGTTCTTC. Full variable domain (remainder filled in from reference TRBV5-4 and TRBJ2-1): ETGVTQSPTHLIKTRGQQVTLRCSSQSGHNTVSWYQQALGQGPQFIFQYYREEENGRGNFPPRFSGLQFPNYSSELNVNALELDDSALYLCASSLSVPSGPRSSYNEQFFGPGTRLTVL.